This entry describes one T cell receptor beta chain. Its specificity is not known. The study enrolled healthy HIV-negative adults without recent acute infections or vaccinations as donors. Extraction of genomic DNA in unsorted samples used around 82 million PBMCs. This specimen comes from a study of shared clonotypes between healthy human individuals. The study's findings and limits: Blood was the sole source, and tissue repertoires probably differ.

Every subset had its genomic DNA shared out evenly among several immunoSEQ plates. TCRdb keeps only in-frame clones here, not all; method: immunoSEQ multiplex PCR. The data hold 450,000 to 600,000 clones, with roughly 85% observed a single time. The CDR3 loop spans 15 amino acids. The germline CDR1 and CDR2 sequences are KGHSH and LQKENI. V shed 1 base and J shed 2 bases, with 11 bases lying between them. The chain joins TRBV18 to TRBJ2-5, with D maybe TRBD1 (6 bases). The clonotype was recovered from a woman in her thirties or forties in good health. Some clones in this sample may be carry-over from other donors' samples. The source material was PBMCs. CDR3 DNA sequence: TGTGCCAGCTCACCACTAAGGACAGAGCAAGAGACCCAGTACTTC. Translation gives CASSPLRTEQETQYF.